One sample yielded the 14 T cell receptor beta chains listed below, sequenced in a study of OX40 agonist ivuxolimab in advanced cancers. The receptor library was made with the immunoSEQ multiplex PCR assay. TCRdb provides this immuneACCESS table in a form limited to in-frame rearrangements. Some clones are lacking; in checked studies, under half of them reflect an unresolved V gene, and why the rest are absent is not known. The sample table contains 15,000 to 20,000 clones; only one count was recorded for around 80% of them. Of the sample, under 55% is held by the ten largest clones. The sample was CD4+ or CD8+ T cells sorted from blood, taken in a trial of the OX40 agonist ivuxolimab. The receptors stem from an adult with an advanced solid tumor such as melanoma, head and neck, liver or kidney cancer.

The CDR3: CASSPSEGGPIYF. In nucleotides, the CDR3 is TGTGCCAGCAGCCCATCTGAGGGGGGGCCCATATATTTT. This chain joins TRBV13 and TRBJ1-3; maybe TRBD1 (6 bases). Germline lookup yields CDR1 PRHDT and CDR2 FYEKMQ (reference sequence). The CDR3 totals 13 residues. V was clipped by 5 bases and J by 11 bases, with 16 bases between them.

V gene TRBV6-6 combines with J gene TRBJ1-2; D is unresolved. V was pared by 2 bases and J by 6 bases, with 10 bases between. CDR1 and CDR2 from the germline V gene are MNHNY and SVGAGI (reference sequence). The CDR3 extends over 13 amino acids. CDR3 sequence (DNA): TGTGCCAGCAGTTACGTGGATGGGGATGGCTACACCTTC. It is translated as CASSYVDGDGYTF.

The V call is TRBV6-6, the J call TRBJ2-5; no firm D call. The J call is in doubt because the DNA end fits TRBJ2-7 better. The CDR3 runs to 11 residues. CDR1 and CDR2 from the germline V gene are MNHNY and SVGAGI (reference sequence). Here the CDR3 reads CASSPRVEQYF. CDR3 bases: TGTGCCAGCAGTCCTCGGGTCGAGCAGTACTTC.

There are a few counts of this clone. One junction end does not reproduce the germline sequence, and a read error may be involved. The chain uses TRBV7-7 and TRBJ2-2; 10 nucleotides match TRBD1. Per germline, CDR1 SSHAT and CDR2 FNYEAQ (reference sequence). There are 17 residues in the CDR3. The CDR3 DNA follows: TGTGCTAGCAGCCTTGGGACAGGGGTCCCCCGAACCGGGGAGCTGTTTTTT. Its translation: CASSLGTGVPRTGELFF.

The V gene is TRBV4-1, the J gene TRBJ1-1; D is unresolved. This CDR3 spans 14 amino acids. Looked up from germline, CDR1 is MGHRA and CDR2 is YSYEKL. Trimming cost V 1 base and J 5 bases, with 11 bases left between them. CDR3 nucleotide sequence: TGCGCCAGCAGCCAAGTCCCCAGTCGGACTGAAGCTTTCTTT. It specifies CASSQVPSRTEAFF.

The chain recombines TRBV27 with TRBJ2-7; perhaps TRBD1 as D (5 bases). The CDR3 runs 14 residues. Germline-derived CDR1 and CDR2 are MNHEY and SMNVEV (reference sequence). The V end lost 5 bases, the J end lost 3 bases, and 14 bases lay between the germline ends. CDR3 bases: TGTGCCAGCAGTCCGGCAGGGTTTATCTACGAGCAGTACTTC. It yields the protein CASSPAGFIYEQYF.

In its sample, this clone was seen many times. V gene TRBV28 combines with J gene TRBJ1-2, with 7 bases aligning to TRBD1. Germline V gene sequence: CDR1 MDHEN, CDR2 SYDVKM. This CDR3 is 14 amino acids long. Trimming took 6 bases from V and 4 from J; bases not matched to a gene: 8. The CDR3 DNA follows: TGTGCCAGCAGCAAACCTGGGACAGCCTATGGCTACACCTTC. The encoded protein is CASSKPGTAYGYTF.

This rearrangement joins TRBV19 to TRBJ2-7; TRBD1 agrees at 9 bases. The length of the CDR3 is 14 residues. CDR1 and CDR2 from the germline V gene are LNHDA and SQIVND (reference sequence). V shed 5 bases and J 3 bases; nucleotides not matched to a gene: 5. The CDR3 protein is CASSSTTGGYEQYF. The CDR3 DNA reads TGTGCCAGTAGTTCGACGACAGGGGGCTACGAGCAGTACTTC.

The chain joins TRBV5-6 to TRBJ1-1; 10 bases fit TRBD1. Germline-derived CDR1 and CDR2 are SGHDT and YYEEEE. Unmatched junction bases numbered 1, after V lost 4 bases and J lost 4 bases. The CDR3 covers 13 residues. The CDR3 nucleotides are TGTGCCAGCAGCGGGACAGGGGCCACTGAAGCTTTCTTT. Amino acids: CASSGTGATEAFF. The whole variable domain, filled in from reference TRBV5-6 and TRBJ1-1, reads DAGVTQSPTHLIKTRGQQVTLRCSPKSGHDTVSWYQQALGQGPQFIFQYYEEEERQRGNFPDRFSGHQFPNYSSELNVNALLLGDSALYLCASSGTGATEAFFGQGTRLTVV.

A single count supports this clone. This rearrangement joins TRBV7-2 to TRBJ1-1; D is ambiguous. Germline-derived CDR1 and CDR2 are SGHTA and FQGNSA. V was trimmed by 5 bases and J by 1 base, leaving 5 bases between them. This CDR3 has 12 amino acids. The CDR3 here is CASSQGNTEAFF. The CDR3 region has the DNA TGTGCCAGCAGCCAAGGGAACACTGAAGCTTTCTTT.

This clone has just a few counts. The chain has TRBV11-2 and TRBJ2-1, with 8 bases identical to TRBD2. The V gene's germline CDR1 is SGHAT and CDR2 FQNNGV. The trim removed 4 bases at V and 11 bases at J, leaving 16 bases unmatched. CDR3 length: 16 amino acids. CDR3 in DNA: TGTGCCAGCAGCTCCGAGAGGCGGGGGGACCCTGGGAAGCAGTTCTTC. Translating gives CASSSERRGDPGKQFF.

This rearrangement joins TRBV4-3 to TRBJ1-1; 11 bases map to TRBD1. The CDR3 is 17 amino acids. Germline V lookup: CDR1 LGHNA, CDR2 YSLEER. Trimming removed 4 bases from V and 1 base from J; junction bases left unmatched: 8. The CDR3 nucleotides are TGCGCCAGCAGCCCCGGACCGGGACAGGGGGGGAACACTGAAGCTTTCTTT. It encodes CASSPGPGQGGNTEAFF.

The V call is TRBV6-1, the J call TRBJ2-7; 8 positions match TRBD1. The V segment lost 3 bases and the J segment 6 bases; nucleotides outside the gene matches: 7. The CDR3 sequence is 14 residues long. Per germline, CDR1 MNHNS and CDR2 SASEGT. The CDR3 sequence is CASSEVTGVLEQYF. DNA of the CDR3: TGTGCCAGCAGTGAGGTGACAGGGGTCCTCGAGCAGTACTTC.

The V call is TRBV9, the J call TRBJ2-5; D gene unclear. V lost 0 bases to trimming and J lost 1 base, with 7 bases between them. CDR1 SGDLS and CDR2 YYNGEE come from the germline V gene. The CDR3 contains 14 residues. CDR3: CASSVAASQETQYF. The CDR3 DNA follows: TGTGCCAGCAGCGTAGCGGCCTCCCAAGAGACCCAGTACTTC.